This record covers a single T cell receptor (beta chain). Nashville, Tennessee was home to all donors, each a Caucasian adult. Splitting of CD4+ cells produced CD45RA+ naive and CD45RA-negative memory subsets. The sample is drawn from a study of shared clonotypes between healthy human individuals. The V and J ends lost 3 bases and 6 bases respectively, with 7 bases between them. In germline, CDR1 is MGHRA, CDR2 YSYEKL. This CDR3 spans 12 amino acids. Clones were sequenced by immunoSEQ multiplex PCR, and TCRdb holds only the in-frame ones, with some missing. This table has roughly 1 million clones, 78% appearing once.

The chain joins TRBV4-1 to TRBJ2-3; D gene uncertain. This receptor was identified in a man between 18 and 29 years old in good health. Some clones in this sample may be carry-over from other donors' samples. The sequenced sample was memory CD4+ T cells from PBMCs. Subset described: CD45RA-negative fraction. The CDR3 sequence: CASSQERDTQYF. In DNA, the CDR3 is TGCGCCAGCAGCCAGGAGAGGGATACGCAGTATTTT.